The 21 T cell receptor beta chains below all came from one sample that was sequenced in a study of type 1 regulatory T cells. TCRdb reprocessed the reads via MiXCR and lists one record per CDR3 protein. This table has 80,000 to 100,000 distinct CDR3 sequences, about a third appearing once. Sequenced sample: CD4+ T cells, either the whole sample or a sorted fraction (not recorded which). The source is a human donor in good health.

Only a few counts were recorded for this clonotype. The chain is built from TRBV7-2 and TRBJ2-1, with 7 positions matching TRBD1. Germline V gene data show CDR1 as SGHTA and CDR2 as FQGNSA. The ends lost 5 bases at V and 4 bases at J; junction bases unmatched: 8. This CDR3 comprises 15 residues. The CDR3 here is CASSPGQAPYNEQFF. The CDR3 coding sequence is TGTGCCAGCAGCCCAGGACAGGCCCCGTACAATGAGCAGTTCTTC.

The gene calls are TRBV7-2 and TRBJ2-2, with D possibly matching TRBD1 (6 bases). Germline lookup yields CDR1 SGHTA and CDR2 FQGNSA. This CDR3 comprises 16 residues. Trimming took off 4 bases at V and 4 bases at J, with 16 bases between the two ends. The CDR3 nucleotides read TGTGCCAGCAGCTCCCAGGGGCTATCGGCCACCGGGGAGCTGTTTTTT. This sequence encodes CASSSQGLSATGELFF.

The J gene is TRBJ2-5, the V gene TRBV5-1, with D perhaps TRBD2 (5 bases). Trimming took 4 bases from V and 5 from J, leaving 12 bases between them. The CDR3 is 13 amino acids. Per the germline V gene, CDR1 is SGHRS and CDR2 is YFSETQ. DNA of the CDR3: TGCGCCAGCAGCGGTAGCGATCTGGAGACCCAGTACTTC. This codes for CASSGSDLETQYF.

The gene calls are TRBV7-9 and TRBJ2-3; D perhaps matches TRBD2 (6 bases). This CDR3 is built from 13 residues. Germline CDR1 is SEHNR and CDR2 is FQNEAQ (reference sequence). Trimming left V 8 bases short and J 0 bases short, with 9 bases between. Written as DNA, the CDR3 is TGTGCCAGCGGGGCGGGAAGCACAGATACGCAGTATTTT. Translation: CASGAGSTDTQYF.

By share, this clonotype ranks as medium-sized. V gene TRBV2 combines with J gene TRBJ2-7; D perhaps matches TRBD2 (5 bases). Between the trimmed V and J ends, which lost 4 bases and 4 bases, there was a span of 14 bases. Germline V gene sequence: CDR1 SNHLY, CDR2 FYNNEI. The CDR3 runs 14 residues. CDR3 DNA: TGTGCCAGCAGTGCGGGGAGCCTCTCGTACGAGCAGTACTTC. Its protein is CASSAGSLSYEQYF.

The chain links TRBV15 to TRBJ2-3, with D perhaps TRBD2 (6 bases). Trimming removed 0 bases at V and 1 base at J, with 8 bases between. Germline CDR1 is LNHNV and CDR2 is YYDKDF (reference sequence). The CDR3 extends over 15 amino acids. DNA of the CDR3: TGTGCCACCAGCAGAGAGACTAGGGGCACAGATACGCAGTATTTT. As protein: CATSRETRGTDTQYF.

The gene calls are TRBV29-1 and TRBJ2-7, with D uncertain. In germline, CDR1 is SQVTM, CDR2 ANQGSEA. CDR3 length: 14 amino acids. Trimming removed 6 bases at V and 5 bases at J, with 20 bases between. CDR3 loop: CSVGSRGKGHEQYF. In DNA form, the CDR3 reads TGCAGCGTGGGCTCGCGCGGTAAAGGTCACGAGCAGTACTTC.

CDR3 DNA sequence: TGCAGCGTTGTGGGCAGCCAGAGCTCCTACAATGAGCAGTTCTTC. This gives the protein CSVVGSQSSYNEQFF. V gene TRBV29-1 combines with J gene TRBJ2-1; D gene uncertain. From germline, CDR1 is SQVTM and CDR2 ANQGSEA. This CDR3 has 15 amino acids. Deletions cut 4 bases from V and 0 bases from J, with 13 bases between.

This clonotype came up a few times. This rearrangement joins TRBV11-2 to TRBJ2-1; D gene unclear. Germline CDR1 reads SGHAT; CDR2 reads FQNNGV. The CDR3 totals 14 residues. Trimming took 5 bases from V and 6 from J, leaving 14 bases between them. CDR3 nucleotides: TGTGCCAGCAGCCGATTCAAGGCCGCCAATGAGCAGTTCTTC. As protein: CASSRFKAANEQFF.

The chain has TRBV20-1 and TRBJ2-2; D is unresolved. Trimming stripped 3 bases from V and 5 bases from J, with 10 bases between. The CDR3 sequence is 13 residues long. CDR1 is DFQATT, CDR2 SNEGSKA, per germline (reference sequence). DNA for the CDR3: TGCAGTGCTAGGAATCCCGGGACCGGGGAGCTGTTTTTT. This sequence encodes CSARNPGTGELFF.

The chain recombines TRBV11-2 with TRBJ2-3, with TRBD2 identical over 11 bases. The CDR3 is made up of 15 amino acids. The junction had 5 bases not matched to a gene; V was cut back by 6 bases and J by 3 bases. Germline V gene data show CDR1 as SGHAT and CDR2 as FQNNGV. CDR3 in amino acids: CASRPGTSGTDTQYF. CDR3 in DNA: TGTGCCAGCAGACCCGGGACTAGCGGTACAGATACGCAGTATTTT.

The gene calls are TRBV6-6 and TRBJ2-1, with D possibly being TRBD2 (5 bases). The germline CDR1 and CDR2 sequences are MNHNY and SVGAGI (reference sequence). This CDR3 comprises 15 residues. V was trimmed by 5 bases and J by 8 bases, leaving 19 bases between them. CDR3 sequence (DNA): TGTGCCAGCAGTGCCGTGAGGGCCGGGGTCCATGAGCAGTTCTTC. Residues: CASSAVRAGVHEQFF.

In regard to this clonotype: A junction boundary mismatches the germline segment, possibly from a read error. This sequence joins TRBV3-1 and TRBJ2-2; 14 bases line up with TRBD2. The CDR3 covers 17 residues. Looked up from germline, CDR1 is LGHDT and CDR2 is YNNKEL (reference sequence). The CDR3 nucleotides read TGTGCCAGCAGCTCGACTAGCGGGAGGGCTATAACCGGGGGGCTGTTTTTT. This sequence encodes CASSSTSGRAITGGLFF.

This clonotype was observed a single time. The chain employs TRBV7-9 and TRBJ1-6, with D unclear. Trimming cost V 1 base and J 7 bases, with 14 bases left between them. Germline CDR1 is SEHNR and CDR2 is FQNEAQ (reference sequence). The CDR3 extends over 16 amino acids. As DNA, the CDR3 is TGTGCCAGCAGCTTAGTCGGCACGGGTTACAATTCACCCCTCCACTTT. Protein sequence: CASSLVGTGYNSPLHF.

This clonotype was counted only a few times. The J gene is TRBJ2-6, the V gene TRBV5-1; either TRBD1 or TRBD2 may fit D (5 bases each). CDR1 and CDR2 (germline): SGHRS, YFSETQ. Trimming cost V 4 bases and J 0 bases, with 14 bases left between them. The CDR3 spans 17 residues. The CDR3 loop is CASSPGPPSSGANVLTF. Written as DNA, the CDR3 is TGCGCCAGCAGCCCGGGACCCCCGAGCTCTGGGGCCAACGTCCTGACTTTC.

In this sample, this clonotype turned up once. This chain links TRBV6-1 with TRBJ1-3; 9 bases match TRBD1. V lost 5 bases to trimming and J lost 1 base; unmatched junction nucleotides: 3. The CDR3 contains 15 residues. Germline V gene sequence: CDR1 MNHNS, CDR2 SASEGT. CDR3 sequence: CASSPGQGSGNTIYF. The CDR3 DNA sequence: TGTGCCAGCAGTCCTGGACAGGGGTCTGGAAACACCATATATTTT.

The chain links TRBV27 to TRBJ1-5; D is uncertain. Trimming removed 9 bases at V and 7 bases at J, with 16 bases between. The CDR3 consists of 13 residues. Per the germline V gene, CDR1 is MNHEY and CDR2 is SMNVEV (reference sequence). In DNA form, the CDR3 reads TGTGCCAGTCCTAATGGGGTGGGACAGCCCCAGCATTTT. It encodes CASPNGVGQPQHF.

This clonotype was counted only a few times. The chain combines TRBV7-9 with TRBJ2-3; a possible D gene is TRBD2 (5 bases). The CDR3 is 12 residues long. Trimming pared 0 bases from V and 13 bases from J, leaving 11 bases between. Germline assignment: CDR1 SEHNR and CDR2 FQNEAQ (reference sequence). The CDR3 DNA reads TGTGCCAGCAGCTTAGCCTCCTACGGGGAGTATTTT. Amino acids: CASSLASYGEYF. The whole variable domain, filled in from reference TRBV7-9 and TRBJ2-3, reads DTGVSQNPRHKITKRGQNVTFRCDPISEHNRLYWYRQTLGQGPEFLTYFQNEAQLEKSRLLSDRFSAERPKGSFSTLEIQRTEQGDSAMYLCASSLASYGEYFGPGTRLTVL.

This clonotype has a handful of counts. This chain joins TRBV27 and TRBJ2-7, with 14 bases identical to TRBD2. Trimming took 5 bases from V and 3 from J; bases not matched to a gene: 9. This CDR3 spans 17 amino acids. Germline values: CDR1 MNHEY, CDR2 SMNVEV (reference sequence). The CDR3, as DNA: TGTGCCAGCAGTGCGCAGGTGGGACTAGCGGGAGTCTACGAGCAGTACTTC. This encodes CASSAQVGLAGVYEQYF.

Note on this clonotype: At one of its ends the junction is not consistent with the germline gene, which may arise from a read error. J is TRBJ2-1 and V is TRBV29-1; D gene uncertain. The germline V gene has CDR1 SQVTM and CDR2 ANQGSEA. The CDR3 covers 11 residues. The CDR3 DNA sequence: TGCAGCGTTGCCCAGTCTGCGCGTGAAATGTTC. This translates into CSVAQSAREMF.

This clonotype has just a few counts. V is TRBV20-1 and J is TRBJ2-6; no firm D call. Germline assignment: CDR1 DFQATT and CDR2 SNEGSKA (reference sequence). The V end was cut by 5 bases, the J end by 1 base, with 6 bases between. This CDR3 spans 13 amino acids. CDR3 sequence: CSARGSGANVLTF. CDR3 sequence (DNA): TGCAGTGCTCGAGGATCTGGGGCCAACGTCCTGACTTTC.